This T cell receptor beta chain was documented in a study of T-cell memory formation after mild COVID-19. Study-wide results and limits: Shrinking CD4+ clones resided mostly in CM and EM, and CD8+ ones in EMRA. In pre-infection memory, a portion of responding clones appeared, which suggested that cross-reactive memory joined.

This clonotype was observed a handful of times. Its matching antigen is unknown. Using its own MiXCR run on the 5' RACE reads, TCRdb lists one record per CDR3 protein. Among about 57,000 distinct CDR3 sequences listed, less than 15% were seen once. V dropped 5 bases and J dropped 0 bases, with 9 bases sitting between them. CDR3 length: 15 residues. CDR1 and CDR2 (germline): SGHDT, YYEEEE. The sequence came from a young man who had mild COVID-19 (a few samples of this study predate the infection). Cell type and time point are not known. The source material was PBMCs or a T cell subset sorted from them (not recorded which). V gene TRBV5-6 combines with J gene TRBJ2-6; D unclear. Here the CDR3 reads CASRIGLSGANVLTF. The CDR3 DNA reads TGTGCCAGCAGAATTGGGCTCTCTGGGGCCAACGTCCTGACTTTC.